This is a list of T cell receptor beta chains from one sample in a study of T cells in Graves' hyperthyroidism and ophthalmopathy. TCRdb used MiXCR to reprocess the multiplex PCR reads, holding one entry per CDR3 protein. The repertoire includes 490,000 or so distinct CDR3 sequences, approximately 20% of them detected once, and over 45% sits in the top ten. Sequencing used blood. These receptors were collected from a man aged 40-49 years with Graves' ophthalmopathy. The CDR3 runs from the conserved cysteine through the conserved F or W. The D gene is left open where the match is weak. Expanded clones are given a class, and other clones once, few, many or no size at all.

clone_size j_call cdr3_length v_call d_call cdr3_aa
- TRBJ1-3 20 TRBV7-2 - CASSLAPPGQRLSSGNTIYF
many TRBJ2-2 13 TRBV11-1 - CASSFVWTGELFF
many TRBJ2-1 15 TRBV7-2 - CASSLDRLSYNEQFF
- TRBJ2-1 15 TRBV7-9 - CASSREGGRFNEQFF
once TRBJ2-4 15 TRBV3-1 TRBD1 CASSQGIGGQMIQYF
few TRBJ2-5 16 TRBV11-2 TRBD2 CASGYPPTGTSRAQYF
- TRBJ1-4 13 TRBV7-2 - CASSLRRGEKLFF
few TRBJ2-5 17 TRBV6-1 TRBD2 CASSLGASGRAGETQYF
- TRBJ2-7 16 TRBV4-2 TRBD2 CASSPSTSGSSYEQYF
- TRBJ2-3 12 TRBV12-3/TRBV12-4 - CASSPSENTQYF
many TRBJ2-2 14 TRBV11-3 - CASSLSDRTGELFF
many TRBJ2-3 15 TRBV30 - CAWSKAETFTDTQYF
once TRBJ2-2 13 TRBV3-1 - CASSQSGAGELFF
- TRBJ2-7 13 TRBV30 TRBD1 CAFDRGPTYEQYF
- TRBJ2-2 15 TRBV20-1 - CSALRTASNTGELFF
few TRBJ1-6 16 TRBV12-3/TRBV12-4 - CASSFSRGSGSSPLHF
- TRBJ2-7 14 TRBV28 - CASSLAPPEGEQYF
few TRBJ2-4 14 TRBV20-1 TRBD2 CSLSGGAPKNIQYF
- TRBJ1-1 15 TRBV5-1 - CASSLDTSPNTEAFF
many TRBJ1-1 18 TRBV11-2 - CASSLPSGGFDMNTEAFF
few TRBJ2-7 15 TRBV4-1 - CASSQGDSSYYEQYF
few TRBJ2-6 14 TRBV6-1 - CASRQSSGANVLTF
- TRBJ1-2 14 TRBV6-5 TRBD1 CASSYSTGIGGYTF
- TRBJ2-7 14 TRBV18 - CASAGDRSSYEQYF
- TRBJ2-2 15 TRBV6-5 - CASSYSTLARGELSF
- TRBJ2-7 12 TRBV12-3/TRBV12-4 - CASSFGSREQYF
few TRBJ1-6 15 TRBV7-2 - CASSPVARVRTPLHF
few TRBJ2-1 15 TRBV24-1 TRBD1 CATSDLRTGNNEQFF
- TRBJ1-4 12 TRBV20-1 - CSVGFTNEKLFF
many TRBJ2-3 15 TRBV20-1 - CSARDAGTSTDTQYF
many TRBJ1-5 14 TRBV7-8 - CASSLQSANQPQHF
- TRBJ2-1 14 TRBV7-6 TRBD2 CASSPTNHLAGGFF
few TRBJ1-4 14 TRBV5-5 - CASSLQAPVEKLFF
few TRBJ2-2 15 TRBV14 - CASSQDSPRTGELFF
few TRBJ2-7 16 TRBV28 TRBD1 CASNFPGQRDSYEQYF
many TRBJ1-2 14 TRBV5-8 - CASSLGWQGKGYTF
many TRBJ2-5 14 TRBV3-1 - CASSHGLNQETQYF
- TRBJ2-5 15 TRBV18 TRBD2 CASSPVPGLADRQYF
- TRBJ1-4 16 TRBV5-8 - CASSSGRRSTNEKLFF
- TRBJ2-7 16 TRBV12-3/TRBV12-4 - CASSLAPGSVRYEQYF
many TRBJ2-1 16 TRBV20-1 TRBD2 CSAPGTSGSTYNEQFF
- TRBJ1-1 13 TRBV29-1 TRBD1 CSVTGARGTEAFF
many TRBJ1-2 12 TRBV28 - CASSFRGGGYTF
many TRBJ1-1 15 TRBV12-3/TRBV12-4 TRBD1 CASSLGAGGITEAFF
many TRBJ1-1 15 TRBV3-1 - CASSLEQGGYTEAFF
- TRBJ1-2 11 TRBV29-1 - CSVGDAYGYTF
few TRBJ2-5 14 TRBV29-1 - CSVVGQGGTKTQYF
- TRBJ1-4 15 TRBV4-3 TRBD1 CASSQDSGGSEKLFF
many TRBJ1-4 13 TRBV3-1 - CASSQDGREKLFF
- TRBJ2-6 17 TRBV2 TRBD1 CASSEGQGVSGANVLTF
many TRBJ2-5 15 TRBV18 - CASSPPPGVGETQYF
few TRBJ2-7 16 TRBV20-1 - CSAPPPTGQHSYEQYF
- TRBJ2-1 15 TRBV9 - CASSVAPRPYNEQFF
many TRBJ2-7 16 TRBV7-2 TRBD2 CASSLVVLAGDYEQYF
many TRBJ2-1 16 TRBV12-5 - CASGRAGLRSDNEQFF
few TRBJ1-2 14 TRBV10-3 TRBD1 CAISAATGAYGYTF
many TRBJ1-1 13 TRBV11-2 - CASSHMKNTEAFF